This T cell receptor beta chain was identified during a study of blood T cell repertoires in COVID-19. Across the whole study: Acute-phase and convalescent COVID-19 samples originated in the United States, Italy and Spain. PBMCs, B-cell-depleted T cells, or T cells provided the cDNA or gDNA that made up the material.

The method was immunoSEQ multiplex PCR; TCRdb's version includes in-frame clones alone and lacks a portion of them. The table records 200,000 to 250,000 clones, about 90% of them present only once. Per the germline V gene, CDR1 is LNHDA and CDR2 is SQIVND (reference sequence). The CDR3 has 15 residues. V lost 4 bases to trimming and J lost 0 bases, with 11 bases between them. The V and J genes are TRBV19 and TRBJ2-3; D may be TRBD2 (5 bases). The receptor was isolated from a man in his fifties or sixties with acute or convalescent COVID-19. The sequenced sample was peripheral blood. CDR3 sequence reads: CASSSLAGSTDTQYF. The CDR3 nucleotides read TGTGCCAGTAGTAGTCTGGCGGGTAGCACAGATACGCAGTATTTT.